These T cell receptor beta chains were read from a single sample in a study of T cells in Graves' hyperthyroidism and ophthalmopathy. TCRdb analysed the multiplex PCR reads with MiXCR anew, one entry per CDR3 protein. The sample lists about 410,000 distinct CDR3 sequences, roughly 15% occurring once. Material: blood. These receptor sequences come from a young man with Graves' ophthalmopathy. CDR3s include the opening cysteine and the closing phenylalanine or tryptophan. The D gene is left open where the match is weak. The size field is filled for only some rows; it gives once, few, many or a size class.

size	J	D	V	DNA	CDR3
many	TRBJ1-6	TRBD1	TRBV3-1	TGTGCCAGCAGCCACATCGTCGGACAGGGCGATTCACCCCTCCACTTT	CASSHIVGQGDSPLHF
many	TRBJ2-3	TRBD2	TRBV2	TGTGCCAGCAGTGAGGGACTAGCTTTTACAGATACGCAGTATTTT	CASSEGLAFTDTQYF
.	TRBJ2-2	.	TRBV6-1	TGTGCCAGCAGTTATTCCGTTGGACCGGGGAACACCGGGGAGCTGTTTTTT	CASSYSVGPGNTGELFF
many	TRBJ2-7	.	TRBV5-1	TGCGCCAGCAGCTTTTATTCGGAATACGAGCAGTACTTC	CASSFYSEYEQYF
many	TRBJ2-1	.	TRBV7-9	TGTGCCAGCAGCTACCGGGACACCTACAATGAGCAGTTCTTC	CASSYRDTYNEQFF
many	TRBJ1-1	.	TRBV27	TGTGCCAGCACCCAAGGGGGGCTGAACACTGAAGCTTTCTTT	CASTQGGLNTEAFF
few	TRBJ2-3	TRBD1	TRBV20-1	TGCAGTGCTAGAGATACAGGGGGCGCGGGCACAGATACGCAGTATTTT	CSARDTGGAGTDTQYF
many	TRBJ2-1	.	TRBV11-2	TGTGCCAGCAGCTTGGTCGCCACGCCCTACAATGAGCAGTTCTTC	CASSLVATPYNEQFF
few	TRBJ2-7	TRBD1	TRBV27	TGTGCCAGCAGTTTGACAGGGGGCGCCGGTTACGAGCAGTACTTC	CASSLTGGAGYEQYF
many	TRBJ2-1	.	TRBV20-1	TGCAGTGCTAGACCCGGTTACAATGAGCAGTTCTTC	CSARPGYNEQFF
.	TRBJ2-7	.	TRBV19	TGTGCTGTAAGCGAGGGGGGCTCAAGATACGAGCAGTACTTC	CAVSEGGSRYEQYF
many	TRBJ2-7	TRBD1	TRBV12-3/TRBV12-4	TGTGCCAGCAGCATCCGCAGGGGGCTAGGTTTTTACGAGCAGTACTTC	CASSIRRGLGFYEQYF
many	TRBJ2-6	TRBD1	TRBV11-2	TGTGCCAGCAGCTTAGTGGGGCAGGGGGTTGGGGCCAACGTCCTGACTTTC	CASSLVGQGVGANVLTF
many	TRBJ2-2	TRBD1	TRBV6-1	TGTGCCAGCAGGGGACAGGGGGGGTCGAACACCGGGGAGCTGTTTTTT	CASRGQGGSNTGELFF
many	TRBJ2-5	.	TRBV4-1	TGCGCCAGCAGCCCCCGGGATCAGGGGGAGACCCAGTACTTC	CASSPRDQGETQYF
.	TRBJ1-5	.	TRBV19	TGTGCCAGTAGTATAGATGGGCACAGCTTAAATCAGCCCCAGCATTTT	CASSIDGHSLNQPQHF
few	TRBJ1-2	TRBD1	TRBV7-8	TGTGCCAGCAGCCCCCGACAGGGGGCGGGCTATGGCTACACCTTC	CASSPRQGAGYGYTF
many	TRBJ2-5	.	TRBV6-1	TGTGCCAGCAGTGAGGGCCCAGCGGGCTCGGAGACCCAGTACTTC	CASSEGPAGSETQYF
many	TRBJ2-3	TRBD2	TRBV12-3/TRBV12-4	TGTGCCAGCAGTCTAGCGGGGCGGAGCACAGATACGCAGTATTTT	CASSLAGRSTDTQYF
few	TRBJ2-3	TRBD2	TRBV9	TGTGCCAGCAGCGGAACCGGGACTAGCCCAGATACGCAGTATTTT	CASSGTGTSPDTQYF
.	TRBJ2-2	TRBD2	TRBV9	TGTGCCAGCAGCGTAGGGGGACTAGCGGGAGTTACCGGGGAGCTGTTTTTT	CASSVGGLAGVTGELFF
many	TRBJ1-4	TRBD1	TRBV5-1	TGCGCCAGCAGCCTAACCGGGACAGTTGACGAAAAACTGTTTTTT	CASSLTGTVDEKLFF
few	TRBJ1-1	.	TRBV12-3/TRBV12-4	TGTGCCAGCACTCGCTGGAGCACTGAAGCTTTCTTT	CASTRWSTEAFF
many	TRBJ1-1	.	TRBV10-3	TGTGCCATCAGGGAAGGCTCATACCCCACTGAAGCTTTCTTT	CAIREGSYPTEAFF
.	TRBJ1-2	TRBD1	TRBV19	TGTGCCAGTAGCACGGGACAGGGCTATAACTATGGCTACACCTTC	CASSTGQGYNYGYTF
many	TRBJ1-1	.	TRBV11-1	TGTGCCAGCAGCCAATTCGAGGACACTGAAGCTTTCTTT	CASSQFEDTEAFF
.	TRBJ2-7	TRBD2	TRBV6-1	TGTGCCAGCAGTGAAAGCTCTAGCGGGAACTACGAGCAGTACTTC	CASSESSSGNYEQYF
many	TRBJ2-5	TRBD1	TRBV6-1	TGTGCCAGCAGTGAACGAGAACCGGACAGGGGATCGCTGGAGACCCAGTACTTC	CASSEREPDRGSLETQYF
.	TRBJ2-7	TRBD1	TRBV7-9	TGTGCCAGCAGCTTTCACATGGGACAGACCTACGAGCAGTACTTC	CASSFHMGQTYEQYF
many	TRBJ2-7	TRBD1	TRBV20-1	TGCAGTGCTAACCTACGGGACAGGGGGACCTACGAGCAGTACTTC	CSANLRDRGTYEQYF
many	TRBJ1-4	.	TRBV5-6	TGTGCCAGCAGCTTGCTGTCATCAGGGGATGAAAAACTGTTTTTT	CASSLLSSGDEKLFF
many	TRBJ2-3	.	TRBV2	TGTGCCAGCAGTGAACAGCGGAACACAAATACGCAGTATTTT	CASSEQRNTNTQYF
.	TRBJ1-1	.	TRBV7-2	TGTGCCAGCAGCTTATCTTTTAGCGACCCCGCTTTCTTT	CASSLSFSDPAFF
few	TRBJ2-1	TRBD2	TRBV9	TGTGCCAGCAGCGTCCAGCGGGAGGGTGGGAATGAGCAGTTCTTC	CASSVQREGGNEQFF
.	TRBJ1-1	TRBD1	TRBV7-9	TGTGCCAGCAGCTCTGGGACAGGGGGCCTACTTGAAGCTTTCTTT	CASSSGTGGLLEAFF
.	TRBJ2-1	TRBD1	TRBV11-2	TGTGCCAGCAGCAGGGGGGACAGGGAATGGAATGAGCAGTTCTTC	CASSRGDREWNEQFF
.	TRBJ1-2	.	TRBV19	TGTGCCAGTAGTTTGCCAGGGTGGCTCTCCGGTGGCTACACCTTC	CASSLPGWLSGGYTF
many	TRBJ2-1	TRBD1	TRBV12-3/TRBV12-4	TGTGCCAGCAGTCCGGGACAGGGGGCAGGGGATGAGCAGTTCTTC	CASSPGQGAGDEQFF
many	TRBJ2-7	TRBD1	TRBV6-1	TGTGCCAGCAACCCAGCGGGACAGGGTCTTAACGAGCAGTACTTC	CASNPAGQGLNEQYF
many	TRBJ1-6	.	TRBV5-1	TGCGCCAGCAGCTTCGGGACTTATAATTCACCCCTCCACTTT	CASSFGTYNSPLHF
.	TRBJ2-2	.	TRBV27	TGTGCCAGCAGACCTCGGGTGGAGGTCGGGGAGCTGTTTTTT	CASRPRVEVGELFF
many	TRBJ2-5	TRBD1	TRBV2	TGTGCCAGCGGAAGACAGGGGGAGACCCAGTACTTC	CASGRQGETQYF
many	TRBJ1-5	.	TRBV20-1	TGCAGTGCTACCCACAGGGCTGGCAATCAGCCCCAGCATTTT	CSATHRAGNQPQHF
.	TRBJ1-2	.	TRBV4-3	TGCGCCAGCAGCCAACGGGGGCAGGGGAACTATGGCTACACCTTC	CASSQRGQGNYGYTF
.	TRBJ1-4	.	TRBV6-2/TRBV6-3	TGTGCCAGCAGCCAAACCTTACACAAGGTGGATGAAAAACTGTTTTTT	CASSQTLHKVDEKLFF
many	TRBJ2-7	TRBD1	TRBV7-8	TGTGCCAGCAGCTGGACAGGCCCCGAGCAGTACTTC	CASSWTGPEQYF
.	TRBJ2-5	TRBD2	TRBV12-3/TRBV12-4	TGTGCCAGCAGAAGGACTAGCGGGGCTGAGACCCAGTACTTC	CASRRTSGAETQYF
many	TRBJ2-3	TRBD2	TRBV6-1	TGTGCCAGCAGTTTCGCTAGCGGGATGTGGACAGATACGCAGTATTTT	CASSFASGMWTDTQYF
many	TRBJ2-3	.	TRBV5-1	TGCGCCACCCCCGGGACGTTTAGGACCGCTACCACAGATACGCAGTATTTT	CATPGTFRTATTDTQYF
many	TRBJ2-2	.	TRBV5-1	TGCGCCAGCAGCTTTACAGGCACCGGGGAGCTGTTTTTT	CASSFTGTGELFF
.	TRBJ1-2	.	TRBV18	TGTGCCAGCTCACCAAGGGACCTGTGGGGCTACACCTTC	CASSPRDLWGYTF
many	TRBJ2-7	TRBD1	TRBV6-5	TGTGCCAGCAGTTACTATCCGGGACAGGGAATGTTAGGTTCTACGAAGCAGTACTTC	CASSYYPGQGMLGSTKQYF
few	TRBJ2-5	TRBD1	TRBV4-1	TGCGCCAGCAGCTACAGGGGGCTCCAAGAGACCCAGTACTTC	CASSYRGLQETQYF
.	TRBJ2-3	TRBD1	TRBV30	TGTGCCTGGAGTCTGGACAGGGCCCTATACGGGCAGTATTTT	CAWSLDRALYGQYF
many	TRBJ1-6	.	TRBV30	TGTGCCTGGACCCCGGGCCAGTCTCATTCACCCCTCCACTTT	CAWTPGQSHSPLHF
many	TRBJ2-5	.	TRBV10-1	TGCGCCAGCAGTGTCGACTTCCAAGAGACCCAGTACTTC	CASSVDFQETQYF
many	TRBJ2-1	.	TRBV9	TGTGCCAGCAGCGCGCAGGGGGGAACCTACAATGAGCAGTTCTTC	CASSAQGGTYNEQFF
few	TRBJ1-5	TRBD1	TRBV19	TGTGCCAGTAGTATAGGGAACAGGGGGAGCAATCAGCCCCAGCATTTT	CASSIGNRGSNQPQHF
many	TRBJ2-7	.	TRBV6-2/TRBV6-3	TGTGCCAGCAGTTACTCGGGCCTCTACTACGAGCAGTACTTC	CASSYSGLYYEQYF